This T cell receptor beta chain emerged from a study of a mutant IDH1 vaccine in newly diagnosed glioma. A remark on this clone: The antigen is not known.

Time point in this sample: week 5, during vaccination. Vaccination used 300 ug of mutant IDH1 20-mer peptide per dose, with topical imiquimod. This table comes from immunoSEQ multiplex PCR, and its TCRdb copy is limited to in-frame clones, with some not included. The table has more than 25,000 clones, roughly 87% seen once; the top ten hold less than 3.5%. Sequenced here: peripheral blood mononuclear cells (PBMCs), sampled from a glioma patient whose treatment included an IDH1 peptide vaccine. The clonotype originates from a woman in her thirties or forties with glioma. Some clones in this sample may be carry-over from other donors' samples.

CDR3 DNA: TGCGCCAGCAGCCAAGTAGATCCTCCCGAGCAGTACTTC. It specifies CASSQVDPPEQYF. The chain joins TRBV4-1 to TRBJ2-7; no firm D call. CDR3 size: 13 residues. V was cut by 1 base and J by 6 bases, with 10 bases left in between. Germline V gene lookup returns CDR1 MGHRA and CDR2 YSYEKL.